A selection of T cell receptor beta chains follows, all from one sample in a study of OX40 agonist ivuxolimab in advanced cancers. Measured with immunoSEQ multiplex PCR; TCRdb has only the in-frame clones, and not every one. This sample has under 75,000 clones; 80% to 90% occur once, and the top ten carry around 0.75%. This specimen consisted of CD4+ or CD8+ T cells sorted from blood, obtained in a trial of the OX40 agonist ivuxolimab. Source of these receptors: an adult with an advanced solid tumor such as melanoma, head and neck, liver or kidney cancer. Both conserved end residues are part of each CDR3. D genes are given only for firm matches. Not all rows give a size; the values are once, few, many and, for expanded clones, a class.

D gene	clone size	V gene	J gene	CDR3 protein	CDR3 DNA
-	-	TRBV5-1	TRBJ2-1	CASSTGQGGVLNEQFF	TGCGCCAGCAGCACCGGACAGGGAGGGGTGTTGAATGAGCAGTTCTTC
-	-	TRBV5-6	TRBJ2-3	CASSGLETDTQYF	TGTGCCAGCAGCGGATTGGAGACAGATACGCAGTATTTT
-	-	TRBV7-2	TRBJ2-7	CASTRARGYEQYF	TGTGCCAGCACTCGGGCAAGGGGCTACGAGCAGTACTTC
-	-	TRBV18	TRBJ2-3	CASSPTISSTDTQYF	TGTGCCAGCTCACCAACTATCTCTAGCACAGATACGCAGTATTTT
TRBD2	-	TRBV5-6	TRBJ2-1	CASSSLTEVAGVDYNEQFF	TGTGCCAGCAGCTCTTTGACAGAGGTAGCGGGAGTAGACTACAATGAGCAGTTCTTC
-	-	TRBV19	TRBJ1-6	CASARGDTNSPLHF	TGTGCCAGCGCAAGAGGGGATACCAATTCACCCCTCCACTTT
-	-	TRBV5-1	TRBJ2-7	CASSWGGDNSYEQYF	TGCGCCAGCAGCTGGGGAGGGGACAACTCCTACGAGCAGTACTTC
TRBD2	-	TRBV15	TRBJ2-3	CATSSTPGRGTDTQYF	TGTGCCACCAGCAGTACTCCCGGGCGGGGGACAGATACGCAGTATTTT
TRBD2	-	TRBV7-2	TRBJ2-3	CASSLNGGAADTQYF	TGTGCCAGCAGCTTAAACGGGGGGGCCGCAGATACGCAGTATTTT
TRBD2	-	TRBV6-6	TRBJ2-5	CASSPTSGGAIETQYF	TGTGCCAGCAGCCCGACTAGCGGGGGGGCCATAGAGACCCAGTACTTC
TRBD2	-	TRBV7-2	TRBJ2-7	CASSFPAVGLAGGAYEQYF	TGTGCCAGCAGCTTCCCGGCCGTGGGGCTAGCGGGGGGGGCCTACGAGCAGTACTTC
-	few	TRBV6-5	TRBJ1-4	CASSLIYSATNEKLFF	TGTGCCAGCAGTTTAATCTACAGTGCAACTAATGAAAAACTGTTTTTT
-	-	TRBV7-2	TRBJ2-7	CASTIRASSYEQYF	TGTGCCAGCACGATCAGGGCTAGCTCCTACGAGCAGTACTTC
-	-	TRBV28	TRBJ1-5	CASSGPQWTPQHF	TGTGCCAGCAGTGGCCCCCAGTGGACGCCCCAGCATTTT
TRBD1	once	TRBV18	TRBJ2-7	CASSPDRGAYEQYF	TGTGCCAGCTCACCGGACAGGGGGGCCTACGAGCAGTACTTC
-	-	TRBV5-6	TRBJ1-4	CASSLGGYEKLFF	TGTGCCAGCAGCTTGGGAGGTTATGAAAAACTGTTTTTT
-	-	TRBV18	TRBJ1-5	CASSPPGQEGQPQHF	TGTGCCAGCTCACCACCTGGGCAGGAAGGGCAGCCCCAGCATTTT
-	-	TRBV6-5	TRBJ1-2	CASSYSIRGSGYGYTF	TGTGCCAGCAGTTACTCGATCCGGGGGAGTGGGTATGGCTACACCTTC
-	-	TRBV5-1	TRBJ1-4	CASSLAVGPSQEKLFF	TGCGCCAGCAGCTTGGCCGTGGGGCCAAGTCAGGAAAAACTGTTTTTT
-	-	TRBV9	TRBJ2-3	CASTTSRFTDTQYF	TGTGCCAGCACTACTAGCAGATTCACAGATACGCAGTATTTT
TRBD2	-	TRBV20-1	TRBJ2-3	CNRGGARYAVF	TGCAACCGCGGGGGGGCCAGATACGCAGTATTT
-	-	TRBV28	TRBJ1-5	CASRWRRDQPQHF	TGTGCCAGCAGATGGAGACGGGATCAGCCCCAGCATTTT
-	-	TRBV4-3	TRBJ2-7	CASSPRPPRGASVVYEQYF	TGCGCCAGCAGTCCACGTCCACCAAGGGGGGCTAGCGTTGTCTACGAGCAGTACTTC
-	once	TRBV18	TRBJ2-5	CASSPPSAAKETQYF	TGTGCCAGCTCACCACCTAGTGCAGCTAAAGAGACCCAGTACTTC
TRBD1	-	TRBV19	TRBJ2-4	CASSTGTGQGIQYF	TGTGCCAGTAGTACCGGGACAGGGCAGGGCATTCAGTACTTC
-	-	TRBV30	TRBJ1-4	CAWMDTWGEKLFF	TGTGCCTGGATGGACACCTGGGGGGAAAAACTGTTTTTT
-	-	TRBV6-6	TRBJ2-3	CASSSLRGGTDTQYF	TGTGCCAGCAGCTCTCTCCGGGGCGGGACAGATACGCAGTATTTT
TRBD2	-	TRBV5-6	TRBJ2-7	CASSLASPSGVHEQYF	TGTGCCAGCAGCTTGGCCAGTCCTAGCGGGGTTCACGAGCAGTACTTC
-	-	TRBV21-1	TRBJ2-1	CASSKGRREHSYNEQFF	TGTGCCAGCAGCAAAGGAAGGCGGGAGCATTCCTACAATGAGCAGTTCTTC
TRBD1	-	TRBV4-1	TRBJ2-1	CASSQTRTGPYNEQFF	TGCGCCAGCAGCCAAACCCGGACAGGGCCCTACAATGAGCAGTTCTTC
-	-	TRBV14	TRBJ1-3	CASSLGLSSGNTIYF	TGTGCCAGCAGCCTGGGACTCAGCTCTGGAAACACCATATATTTT
TRBD2	-	TRBV15	TRBJ2-6	CATRRVREAGANVLTF	TGTGCCACCCGGAGGGTTCGGGAGGCTGGGGCCAACGTCCTGACTTTC
-	-	TRBV7-9	TRBJ2-1	CASSLRDNEQFF	TGTGCCAGCAGCTTAAGGGACAATGAGCAGTTCTTC
-	-	TRBV7-9	TRBJ1-5	CASGPDGRGAQPQHF	TGTGCCAGCGGTCCGGACGGCCGGGGTGCTCAGCCCCAGCATTTT
-	-	TRBV18	TRBJ1-2	CASSPQGTTNYGYTF	TGTGCCAGCTCACCCCAGGGAACAACTAACTATGGCTACACCTTC